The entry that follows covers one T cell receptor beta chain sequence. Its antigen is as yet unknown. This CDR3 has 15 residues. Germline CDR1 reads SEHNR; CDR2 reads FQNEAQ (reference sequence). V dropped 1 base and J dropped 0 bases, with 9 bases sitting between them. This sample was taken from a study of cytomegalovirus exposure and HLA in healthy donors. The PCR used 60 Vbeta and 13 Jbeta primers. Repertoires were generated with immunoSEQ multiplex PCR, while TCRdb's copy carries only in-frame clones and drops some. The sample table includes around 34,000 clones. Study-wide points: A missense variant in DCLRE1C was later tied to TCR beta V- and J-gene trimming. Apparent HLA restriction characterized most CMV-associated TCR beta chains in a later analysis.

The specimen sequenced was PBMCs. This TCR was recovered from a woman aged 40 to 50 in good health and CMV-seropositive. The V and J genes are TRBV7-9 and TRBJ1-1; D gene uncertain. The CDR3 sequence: CASSLDIGMNTEAFF. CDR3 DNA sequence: TGTGCCAGCAGCTTAGATATCGGGATGAACACTGAAGCTTTCTTT.